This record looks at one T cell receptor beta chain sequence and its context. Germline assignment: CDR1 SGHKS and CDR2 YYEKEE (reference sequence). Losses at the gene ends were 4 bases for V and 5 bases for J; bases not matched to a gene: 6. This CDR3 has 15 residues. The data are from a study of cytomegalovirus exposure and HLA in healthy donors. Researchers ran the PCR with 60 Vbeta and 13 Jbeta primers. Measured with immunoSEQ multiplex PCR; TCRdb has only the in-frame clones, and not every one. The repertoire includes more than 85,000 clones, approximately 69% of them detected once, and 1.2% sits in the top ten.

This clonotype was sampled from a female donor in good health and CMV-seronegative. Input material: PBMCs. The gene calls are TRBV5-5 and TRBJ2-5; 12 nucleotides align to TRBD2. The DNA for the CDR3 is TGTGCCAGCAGCGAACTAGCGGGAGGAGCTGAGACCCAGTACTTC. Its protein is CASSELAGGAETQYF.